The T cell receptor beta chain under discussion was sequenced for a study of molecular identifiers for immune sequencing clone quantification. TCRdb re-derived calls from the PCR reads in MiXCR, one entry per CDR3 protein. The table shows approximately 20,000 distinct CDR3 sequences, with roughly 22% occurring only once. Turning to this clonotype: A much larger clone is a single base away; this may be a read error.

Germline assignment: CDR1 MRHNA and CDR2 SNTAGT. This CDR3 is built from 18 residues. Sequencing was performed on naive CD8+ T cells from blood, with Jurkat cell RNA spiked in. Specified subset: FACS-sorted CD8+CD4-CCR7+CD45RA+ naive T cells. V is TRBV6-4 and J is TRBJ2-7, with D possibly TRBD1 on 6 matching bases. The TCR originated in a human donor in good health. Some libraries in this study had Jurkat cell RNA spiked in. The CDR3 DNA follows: TGTGCCAGCAATGACTCCCGGGACAAACTTTATCTCGCCTACGAGCAGTACTTC. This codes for CASNDSRDKLYLAYEQYF.